This T cell receptor beta chain is drawn from a study of vaccination effects on CD4 cells after COVID-19. Study context: Each person got two doses of an mRNA SARS-CoV-2 vaccine, BNT162b2 or mRNA-1273.

The CDR3 extends over 13 amino acids. V was pared by 0 bases and J by 8 bases, with 11 bases between. CDR1 and CDR2 from the germline V gene are SGDLS and YYNGEE. The data were produced by immunoSEQ multiplex PCR, yet TCRdb's version contains in-frame clones alone and is incomplete. This table has approximately 26,000 clones, 77% appearing once. This clone was seen only once. The antigen remains undetermined. Antigen-specific CD4+ T cell clonotypes were called by their expansion after viral peptide-pool culture in ViraFEST. Culture proceeded for 9 to 11 days, and CD4+ T cells were then isolated. Documented for the person is a PCR-confirmed SARS-CoV-2 infection occurring between March and December 2020.

This material consisted of CD4+ T cells from PBMCs cultured with HCoV-NL63 spike peptides, taken before COVID-19 vaccination. The rearrangement joins TRBV9 to TRBJ1-2; D remains ambiguous. The receptor comes from a human donor who had a prior SARS-CoV-2 infection. CDR3 loop: CASSVDRGFGYTF. For the CDR3, the DNA is TGTGCCAGCAGCGTAGATAGAGGATTCGGCTACACCTTC.